This entry is about one T cell receptor beta chain. The data derive from a study of shared clonotypes between healthy human individuals. Each sample came from a Caucasian adult donor living in Nashville, Tennessee. Sequencing used immunoSEQ multiplex PCR; TCRdb keeps in-frame clones, though not all of them. This sample has over a million clones, with approximately 80% found just once. Trimming shortened V by 2 bases and J by 4 bases, and 6 bases separated the two germline ends. CDR1 and CDR2 (germline): MNHNS, SASEGT. The length of the CDR3 is 12 residues. The chain uses TRBV6-1 and TRBJ2-7; D remains unclear. The sequenced sample consisted of memory CD4+ T cells from PBMCs. Sample subset: CD45RA-negative fraction. The sequence was collected from a man between 18 and 29 years old in good health. Some clones in this sample may be carry-over from other donors' samples. CDR3 sequence (DNA): TGTGCCAGCAGTGAACGGATGTACGAGCAGTACTTC. It is translated as CASSERMYEQYF.